This T cell receptor (beta chain) was sequenced for a study of blood T cells in healthy people across ages (dated by TCRdb to about 2015). About the study as a whole: In model experiments, template switching captured about one uniquely barcoded TCR beta cDNA molecule for every two T cells. Age-related changes in TCR beta repertoire diversity were measured in the study by deep sequencing normalized with unique cDNA molecular identifiers. The donors were divided into four age groups: young (average approximately 17 years), middle-aged (approximately 39), aged (approximately 62) and long-lived (around 80). To avoid experimental bias, donors of different ages were distributed randomly across sequencing lanes. For two donors (one aged 18 to 30 and one aged 80 or older), the study analyzed two additional independent replicas of 1 million unique cDNA reads from the same blood draw.

Receptor libraries were prepared by 5' RACE. A second about 7 to 12 cycle PCR used a sample-barcoded 5' primer and a J-beta primer mix. A unique molecular identifier was introduced onto each TCR beta cDNA molecule by a template-switch 5' adaptor carrying 12 random nucleotides. Each sample yielded at least 3 million CDR3-containing paired-end reads. The Mint cDNA synthesis kit, primed by a TRBC-specific oligonucleotide, was used to synthesize first-strand cDNA from all RNA. All cDNA was treated with uracil-DNA glycosylase and then went through a first 18-cycle PCR with the universal primers M1SS and BC2_uni_R. Processing in the source paper ran as follows. For normalization, 1 million high-quality reads were randomly selected from each sample, with every read carrying a distinct molecular identifier. Instead of being binned into consensus sequences, reads that shared molecular identifiers were thrown out. MiTCR, run with a Q25 quality threshold and the strictest error-elimination algorithm, handled CDR3 identification, clonotype clustering and error correction. A nonparametric unseen species model with Euler transformation was used to estimate a lower bound on total TCR beta diversity. TCRdb passed the public sequencing reads through fastp at Q25 and MiXCR, retaining productive beta sequences. Each entry merges the rows of one CDR3 protein and shows their most common DNA and genes. The V and J calls follow TCRdb's processing rather than the paper's. Recorded for this sample are 1,800,000 or so distinct CDR3 sequences; approximately 40% of them occurred a single time. More than 20% of the sample lies in the top ten.

Its CDR3 holds 14 amino acids, cysteine through phenylalanine. Just CDR3 DNA is preserved here, 42 bases in frame from base 1. Relative to germline, V is missing 3 bases and J is missing 4 bases, with 5 bases of the junction outside any gene match. The germline V gene encodes CDR1 DFQATT and CDR2 SNEGSKA (reference sequence). Concerning this clonotype: Its antigen is unknown. Per-base quality was not reported, and no clone a single base away is much larger than it.

Donors were 30 to 45 systemically healthy Caucasian individuals from Russia aged 6 to 90 years. Each donor gave ten milliliters of peripheral blood, collected into EDTA-treated Vacutainer tubes. Ficoll-Paque density-gradient centrifugation was used to isolate PBMCs, with at least 6.5 million per sample. Total RNA, at least 6 micrograms per sample, was extracted from PBMCs with Trizol reagent. The percentages of naive CD45RAhigh/CD27high T cells were determined by flow cytometry on a PBMC aliquot from every donor. Results and caveats for the whole study, not just this receptor: Compared with the aged group, the long-lived group had more naive CD4+ T cells, fewer expanded clones and increased TCR diversity, a pattern suggesting age selection. There was a strong correlation between observed TCR beta diversity and the percentage of naive T cells measured by flow cytometry. As age increased, observed TCR beta diversity per million T cells dropped in a roughly linear way, and a significant reduction was already evident by age 40. Total diversity estimates from one million sequenced T cells were considered lower bounds and underestimates. Because profiling used bulk unsorted PBMCs, naive and antigen-experienced compartments could not be compared conclusively. Because donor CMV infection status was unknown, age-related changes in expanded clonotypes were potentially confounded.

The sample consisted of blood. This TCR derives from a human donor in good health. The rearrangement combines TRBV20-1 with TRBJ2-5, and 10 bases in between align with TRBD1. The CDR3 reads CSARADRGPETQYF. Read as DNA, the sequence is TGCAGTGCTAGGGCAGACAGGGGGCCAGAGACCCAGTACTTC.